The rows below give T cell receptor beta chains drawn from one sample of a study of CD8+CD57+ T cells in acquired aplastic anemia. In TCRdb, the reads were re-called with MiXCR into one record per CDR3 protein. The repertoire includes approximately 190,000 distinct CDR3 sequences, less than 60% of them detected once, and 8.5% to 10% sits in the top ten. Source material: sorted CD4+, CD8+, or CD8+CD57+ T cells (not recorded which) from PBMCs. These TCRs come from a human donor with aplastic anemia. Both conserved end residues are part of each CDR3. Each record gives: D gene, clone size, V gene, J gene, CDR3 length, CDR3 DNA, CDR3 protein. D genes are given only for firm matches. Expanded clones get a size class; other rows say once, few or many, or leave the size out.

D: TRBD2; size: once; V: TRBV10-3; J: TRBJ2-7; length: 14; DNA: TGTGCCATCGAAGCGGAAGCGGGGGGCTACGAGCAGTACTTC; CDR3: CAIEAEAGGYEQYF
D: TRBD2; size: -; V: TRBV9; J: TRBJ2-5; length: 14; DNA: TGTGCCAGCAGCGGGGCTAGCGGCCAAGAGACCCAGTACTTC; CDR3: CASSGASGQETQYF
D: TRBD1; size: -; V: TRBV10-3; J: TRBJ1-1; length: 14; DNA: TGTGCCATCAGTGCCCGGACAGGGGGGACTGAAGCTTTCTTT; CDR3: CAISARTGGTEAFF
D: TRBD1; size: many; V: TRBV11-2; J: TRBJ1-1; length: 14; DNA: TGTGCCAGCAGCTTCAAACAGGGGGCGGCTGAAGCTTTCTTT; CDR3: CASSFKQGAAEAFF
D: TRBD1; size: -; V: TRBV27; J: TRBJ1-1; length: 16; DNA: TGTGCCAGCAGTTTGGAGAGGACAGGAGGCAGAACTGAAGCTTTCTTT; CDR3: CASSLERTGGRTEAFF
D: -; size: few; V: TRBV20-1; J: TRBJ2-7; length: 14; DNA: TGCAGTGCTAGAGGTGGGGAATTCAACTACGAGCAGTACTTC; CDR3: CSARGGEFNYEQYF
D: -; size: many; V: TRBV7-9; J: TRBJ1-5; length: 15; DNA: TGTGCCAGCAGCTTAGACGGGCCGAGCAATCAGCCCCAGCATTTT; CDR3: CASSLDGPSNQPQHF
D: -; size: -; V: TRBV18; J: TRBJ2-3; length: 13; DNA: TGTGCCAGCTCACCCCTCGGTCAGGATACGCAGTATTTT; CDR3: CASSPLGQDTQYF
D: -; size: -; V: TRBV10-1; J: TRBJ1-1; length: 14; DNA: TGCGCCAGCAGTGATGGTCCGCAGAACACTGAAGCTTTCTTT; CDR3: CASSDGPQNTEAFF
D: -; size: -; V: TRBV10-3; J: TRBJ2-7; length: 14; DNA: TGTGCCACTAGCGGAACAGGGGAGGCCTACGAGCAGTACTTC; CDR3: CATSGTGEAYEQYF
D: -; size: -; V: TRBV11-2; J: TRBJ2-1; length: 16; DNA: TGTGCCAGCAGCTTATTCCCGCGGGGCTCCTACAATGAGCAGTTCTTC; CDR3: CASSLFPRGSYNEQFF
D: TRBD2; size: many; V: TRBV11-2; J: TRBJ2-7; length: 18; DNA: TGTGCCAGCAGCTTGAGTTCTGGACACCCGGGAGGAGCCTACGAGCAGTACTTC; CDR3: CASSLSSGHPGGAYEQYF
D: -; size: -; V: TRBV19; J: TRBJ1-1; length: 14; DNA: TGTGCCAGTAGTACGGCCCAGGCGGGCACTGAAGCTTTCTTT; CDR3: CASSTAQAGTEAFF
D: TRBD2; size: -; V: TRBV18; J: TRBJ2-1; length: 17; DNA: TGTGCCAGCTCACCGAGACTAGCGGGAGAGGGGCACAATGAGCAGTTCTTC; CDR3: CASSPRLAGEGHNEQFF
D: -; size: -; V: TRBV4-2; J: TRBJ1-1; length: 12; DNA: TGTGCCAGCAGCCAAGATGGGTCTAAAGCTTTCTTT; CDR3: CASSQDGSKAFF
D: -; size: -; V: TRBV5-1; J: TRBJ2-4; length: 14; DNA: TGCGCCAGCAGCTCACAGGGTTACGAAAACATTCAGTACTTC; CDR3: CASSSQGYENIQYF
D: -; size: -; V: TRBV5-4; J: TRBJ2-7; length: 13; DNA: TGTGCCAGCGGTAGATCGGGGATCGACGAGCAGTACTTC; CDR3: CASGRSGIDEQYF
D: -; size: many; V: TRBV7-3; J: TRBJ2-3; length: 13; DNA: TGTGCCAGCAGCTTCACGCGTTCAGATACGCAGTATTTT; CDR3: CASSFTRSDTQYF
D: -; size: many; V: TRBV7-2; J: TRBJ1-2; length: 13; DNA: TGTGCCAGCAGCTCCCACGCCCGGTATGGCTACACCTTC; CDR3: CASSSHARYGYTF
D: TRBD2; size: many; V: TRBV20-1; J: TRBJ2-5; length: 13; DNA: TGCAGTGCTGGGCGGGAGACACAAGAAACCCAGTACTTC; CDR3: CSAGRETQETQYF
D: TRBD2; size: -; V: TRBV20-1; J: TRBJ2-7; length: 17; DNA: TGCAGTGCTAGAGATCAGGATTCTAGCGGGAGACCCTACGAGCAGTACTTC; CDR3: CSARDQDSSGRPYEQYF
D: -; size: -; V: TRBV6-1; J: TRBJ1-3; length: 14; DNA: TGTGCCACCACGCTACTGATCTCTGGAAACACCATATATTTT; CDR3: CATTLLISGNTIYF
D: -; size: many; V: TRBV6-1; J: TRBJ1-1; length: 11; DNA: TGTGCCAGCAGTGAAATCGAGGTAGCTTTCTTT; CDR3: CASSEIEVAFF
D: TRBD1; size: -; V: TRBV15; J: TRBJ1-2; length: 17; DNA: TGTGCCACCAGCAGCGACCGGGACAGGGGGCAATTCTATGGCTACACCTTC; CDR3: CATSSDRDRGQFYGYTF
D: TRBD1; size: once; V: TRBV12-3/TRBV12-4; J: TRBJ1-1; length: 16; DNA: TGTGCCAGCAGCGCGCTCTTACAGGGGCTACAAGCTGAAGCTTTCTTT; CDR3: CASSALLQGLQAEAFF
D: -; size: -; V: TRBV19; J: TRBJ1-3; length: 14; DNA: TGTACCAGTAGTCGGACAGAGTCTGGAAATACCATATATTTT; CDR3: CTSSRTESGNTIYF
D: TRBD2; size: few; V: TRBV15; J: TRBJ2-1; length: 17; DNA: TGTGCCACCAGCAGAGAAGCCGCTGGACTAGCGTTCAATGAGCAGTTCTTC; CDR3: CATSREAAGLAFNEQFF
D: -; size: many; V: TRBV5-1; J: TRBJ2-2; length: 15; DNA: TGCGCCAGCAGCTTGGGACAGCCGAACACCGGGGAGCTGTTTTTT; CDR3: CASSLGQPNTGELFF
D: -; size: few; V: TRBV10-3; J: TRBJ2-3; length: 14; DNA: TGTGCCATCAACCCAGGGTCAACTACAGATACGCAGTATTTT; CDR3: CAINPGSTTDTQYF
D: -; size: many; V: TRBV6-1; J: TRBJ1-1; length: 14; DNA: TGTGCCAGCAGTATTTCCAGGGGTGGCACTGAAGCTTTCTTT; CDR3: CASSISRGGTEAFF
D: -; size: -; V: TRBV29-1; J: TRBJ1-1; length: 13; DNA: TGCAGCGTTGAAAGACAGACGCCGAGGCAAGCTTTCTTT; CDR3: CSVERQTPRQAFF
D: -; size: many; V: TRBV20-1; J: TRBJ1-1; length: 11; DNA: TGCAGTGCTAGAAATGTCTACGAAGCTTTCTTT; CDR3: CSARNVYEAFF
D: -; size: many; V: TRBV5-1; J: TRBJ2-1; length: 16; DNA: TGCGCCAGCAGCACAAAACCGGGCGGGATGGTGAATGAGCAGTTCTTC; CDR3: CASSTKPGGMVNEQFF
D: TRBD1; size: few; V: TRBV30; J: TRBJ1-6; length: 16; DNA: TGTGCCTGGAGTCCCAGGACAGGGTCAAATAATTCACCCCTCCACTTT; CDR3: CAWSPRTGSNNSPLHF
D: -; size: many; V: TRBV7-2; J: TRBJ2-7; length: 15; DNA: TGTGCCAGCAGCTTAGTGCAGGGTGGGGGCTACGAGCAGTACTTC; CDR3: CASSLVQGGGYEQYF
D: -; size: many; V: TRBV5-8; J: TRBJ1-1; length: 13; DNA: TGTGCCAGCAGCTCCGGACGGTACACTGAAGCTTTCTTT; CDR3: CASSSGRYTEAFF
D: -; size: -; V: TRBV15; J: TRBJ2-7; length: 16; DNA: TGTGCCACCAGCAGAGGATACCCCACCGCACCCAGCGAGCGGTACTTC; CDR3: CATSRGYPTAPSERYF
D: -; size: -; V: TRBV14; J: TRBJ1-2; length: 13; DNA: TGTGCCAGCAGCCCTGCAGGGGCCATCGGCTACACCTTC; CDR3: CASSPAGAIGYTF
D: -; size: -; V: TRBV5-1; J: TRBJ2-1; length: 14; DNA: TGCGCCAGCAGCTTGGGGAGACAAAACTACGAGCAGTTCTTC; CDR3: CASSLGRQNYEQFF
D: -; size: many; V: TRBV7-8; J: TRBJ1-2; length: 14; DNA: TGTGCCAGCAGCTTAGCGCCCATAAACTATGGCTACACCTTC; CDR3: CASSLAPINYGYTF
D: -; size: few; V: TRBV5-1; J: TRBJ1-1; length: 16; DNA: TGCGCCAGCAGCTTGGCGGCGGGAAACATGAACGCTGAAGCTTCCTTT; CDR3: CASSLAAGNMNAEASF
D: -; size: -; V: TRBV7-3; J: TRBJ1-2; length: 15; DNA: TGTGCCAGCAGCGGGGGCAGATTGGGAGTATATGGCTACACCTTC; CDR3: CASSGGRLGVYGYTF
D: TRBD2; size: -; V: TRBV7-9; J: TRBJ2-5; length: 15; DNA: TGTGCCAGCAGCTTAGCACTAGCGGGAGTCGAGACCCAGTACTTC; CDR3: CASSLALAGVETQYF
D: -; size: -; V: TRBV4-1; J: TRBJ2-7; length: 16; DNA: TGCGCCAGCAGCCAAGACTTGCGGAACAGGATTTACGAGCAGTACTTC; CDR3: CASSQDLRNRIYEQYF
D: TRBD2; size: few; V: TRBV28; J: TRBJ2-1; length: 16; DNA: TGTGCCAGCATCTCAGGACTAGCGGGAGCCCACAATGAGCAGTTCTTC; CDR3: CASISGLAGAHNEQFF
D: TRBD1; size: -; V: TRBV28; J: TRBJ2-7; length: 15; DNA: TGTGCCAGCGCTGCACCGGGACAGGGGGCTGGCGAGCAGTACTTC; CDR3: CASAAPGQGAGEQYF
D: TRBD1; size: -; V: TRBV10-2; J: TRBJ1-2; length: 13; DNA: TGCGCCAGCAGCGGGACAGGCAACTATGGCTACACCTTC; CDR3: CASSGTGNYGYTF
D: -; size: many; V: TRBV7-9; J: TRBJ2-2; length: 15; DNA: TGTGCCAGCAGCTTTGGAGTCGGGGCCACCGGGGAGCTGTTTTTT; CDR3: CASSFGVGATGELFF
D: TRBD2; size: -; V: TRBV2; J: TRBJ2-2; length: 14; DNA: TGTGCCAGCAGGGATAGCGGGAGGGCCGGGGAGCTGTTTTTT; CDR3: CASRDSGRAGELFF
D: -; size: few; V: TRBV25-1; J: TRBJ2-7; length: 12; DNA: TGTGCCAGCAGTGAATTGGGTAGAGAGCAGTACTTC; CDR3: CASSELGREQYF
D: -; size: few; V: TRBV25-1; J: TRBJ2-1; length: 16; DNA: TGTGCCAGCAGAGACGCTAGCTGGAGCTCCTACAATGAGCAGTTCTTC; CDR3: CASRDASWSSYNEQFF
D: -; size: few; V: TRBV11-1; J: TRBJ1-1; length: 14; DNA: TGTGCCAGCAGCTTGGCAGGCATGAACACTGAAGCTTTCTTT; CDR3: CASSLAGMNTEAFF
D: -; size: many; V: TRBV2; J: TRBJ2-7; length: 12; DNA: TGTGCCAGCACATACAGTACCTACGAGCAGTACTTC; CDR3: CASTYSTYEQYF
D: -; size: -; V: TRBV15; J: TRBJ1-1; length: 15; DNA: TGTGCCACCAGCAGAGACAGGGCACCGAACACTGAAGCTTTATTT; CDR3: CATSRDRAPNTEALF